A selection of T cell receptor beta chains follows, all from one sample in a study of regulatory T cells in long-lasting Graves disease. MiXCR, run by TCRdb on the multiplex PCR reads, gives a single entry per CDR3 protein. In the table there are around 430,000 distinct CDR3 sequences, approximately 23% of which are singletons. Sequencing was performed on peripheral blood mononuclear cells (PBMCs), taken when the disease was refractory, from a patient treated with antithyroid drugs. Receptor source: a female donor with Graves disease. Each CDR3 is given with its conserved first and last residue. A D gene is named only where the DNA matches it firmly. Not every row has a clone size; where given, it reads once, few, many or a size class.

V	J	D	size	CDR3	DNA
TRBV27	TRBJ1-3	.	few	CASSLYPIYF	TGTGCCAGCAGTTTATACCCCATATATTTT
TRBV12-3/TRBV12-4	TRBJ2-5	.	many	CASSSNSETQYF	TGTGCCAGCAGTTCTAATTCGGAGACCCAGTACTTC
TRBV7-6	TRBJ1-1	.	few	CASSSRGGTDEAFF	TGTGCCAGCAGCTCCCGAGGAGGGACGGATGAAGCTTTCTTT
TRBV11-2	TRBJ2-7	.	many	CASSSLRRIGPYEQYF	TGTGCCAGCAGCTCCCTAAGGAGAATTGGGCCCTACGAGCAGTACTTC
TRBV15	TRBJ2-7	TRBD2	.	CATSRTPGLAGGGYEQYF	TGTGCCACCAGCAGGACCCCGGGACTAGCGGGAGGAGGGTACGAGCAGTACTTC
TRBV3-1	TRBJ1-5	.	few	CASSQDVRGGQPQHF	TGTGCCAGCAGCCAAGACGTCAGGGGTGGACAGCCCCAGCATTTT
TRBV12-3/TRBV12-4	TRBJ1-1	.	many	CASSFEGMNTEAFF	TGTGCCAGCAGTTTTGAGGGAATGAACACTGAAGCTTTCTTT
TRBV6-1	TRBJ1-2	TRBD1	few	CASSQDRVEEYGYTF	TGTGCCAGCAGTCAGGACAGGGTTGAAGAATATGGCTACACCTTC
TRBV28	TRBJ2-7	TRBD1	many	CASIPGQTYEQYF	TGTGCCAGTATCCCGGGACAGACCTACGAGCAGTACTTC
TRBV20-1	TRBJ1-1	.	few	CSASPLYTEAFF	TGCAGTGCTAGCCCCCTCTACACTGAAGCTTTCTTT
TRBV10-2	TRBJ2-5	TRBD2	few	CASGPTSRKETQYF	TGCGCCAGCGGCCCGACTAGCAGAAAAGAGACCCAGTACTTC
TRBV6-1	TRBJ2-2	TRBD1	.	CASRRTGGQPGELFF	TGTGCCAGCAGACGGACAGGGGGCCAGCCCGGGGAGCTGTTTTTT
TRBV11-3	TRBJ2-7	.	many	CASSLDPDSYEQYF	TGTGCCAGCAGCTTAGACCCCGACAGCTACGAGCAGTACTTC
TRBV29-1	TRBJ2-2	.	many	CSAIMTANTGELFF	TGCAGCGCTATCATGACAGCCAACACCGGGGAGCTGTTTTTT
TRBV7-2	TRBJ2-5	.	many	CASAGTAQETQYF	TGTGCCAGCGCTGGGACGGCGCAAGAGACCCAGTACTTC
TRBV19	TRBJ1-2	TRBD1	.	CASSIVWLDRGNYGYTF	TGTGCCAGTAGTATAGTATGGCTGGACAGGGGAAACTATGGCTACACCTTC
TRBV10-3	TRBJ2-2	.	.	CAIAGTNTGELFF	TGTGCCATCGCAGGGACGAACACCGGGGAGCTGTTTTTT
TRBV7-9	TRBJ1-1	.	few	CASSPADSREVFF	TGTGCCAGCAGCCCAGCGGACAGTCGGGAGGTTTTCTTT
TRBV3-1	TRBJ2-7	.	few	CASSQESPLGEQYF	TGTGCCAGCAGCCAAGAGTCTCCGTTGGGGGAGCAGTACTTC
TRBV7-2	TRBJ1-3	.	.	CASSPDSRTGNTIYF	TGTGCCAGCAGCCCGGACAGCAGAACCGGAAACACCATATATTTT
TRBV11-2	TRBJ2-7	TRBD1	many	CASTISPGDSYEQYF	TGTGCCAGCACCATTTCCCCCGGGGACAGCTACGAGCAGTACTTC
TRBV2	TRBJ2-7	TRBD2	many	CASTVLAVSYEQYF	TGTGCCAGCACCGTCCTAGCGGTTAGCTACGAGCAGTACTTC
TRBV7-9	TRBJ2-7	.	many	CASSSRLDSSYEQYF	TGTGCCAGCAGCTCCCGACTGGATTCCTCCTACGAGCAGTACTTC
TRBV4-1	TRBJ2-2	.	.	CASSQQAWTGELFF	TGCGCCAGCAGCCAACAGGCATGGACCGGGGAGCTGTTTTTT
TRBV7-6	TRBJ2-4	TRBD1	few	CASSLARGQGWLNKNIQYF	TGTGCCAGCAGCTTAGCCAGGGGACAGGGATGGTTGAACAAAAACATTCAGTACTTC
TRBV7-2	TRBJ1-1	.	many	CASSPQVNTEAFF	TGTGCCAGCAGTCCACAGGTGAACACTGAAGCTTTCTTT
TRBV20-1	TRBJ2-7	TRBD2	many	CSARPPGGVGEQYF	TGCAGTGCTAGACCTCCGGGGGGGGTCGGCGAGCAGTACTTC
TRBV20-1	TRBJ2-5	TRBD2	few	CSARRSTSGRMETQYF	TGCAGTGCTAGAAGATCGACTAGCGGGAGGATGGAGACCCAGTACTTC
TRBV28	TRBJ2-3	.	.	CASSRRDRPDTQYF	TGTGCCAGCAGTCGCCGGGACCGCCCAGATACGCAGTATTTT
TRBV29-1	TRBJ2-7	.	many	CSVEENREVYEQYF	TGCAGCGTTGAAGAAAACAGGGAGGTCTACGAGCAGTACTTC
TRBV3-1	TRBJ2-5	.	.	CASSQDKTQYF	TGTGCCAGCAGCCAGGACAAGACCCAGTACTTC
TRBV7-2	TRBJ2-5	TRBD1	many	CASSMDRGETQYF	TGTGCCAGCAGCATGGACAGGGGAGAGACCCAGTACTTC
TRBV6-2/TRBV6-3	TRBJ1-1	.	many	CASSYLLVRTNTEAFF	TGTGCCAGCAGTTACCTTTTAGTGCGGACGAACACTGAAGCTTTCTTT
TRBV12-3/TRBV12-4	TRBJ2-3	.	few	CASSFREETDTQYF	TGTGCCAGCAGTTTCAGGGAGGAGACAGATACGCAGTATTTT
TRBV13	TRBJ1-2	.	.	CASSRGTDHNYGYTF	TGTGCCAGCAGCCGCGGGACGGATCATAACTATGGCTACACCTTC
TRBV6-1	TRBJ1-5	TRBD1	many	CASSRTGDNQPQHF	TGTGCCAGCAGTAGAACAGGGGACAATCAGCCCCAGCATTTT
TRBV6-5	TRBJ1-2	TRBD1	many	CASSYSGTDFYGYTF	TGTGCCAGCAGTTACTCCGGGACAGACTTCTATGGCTACACCTTC
TRBV30	TRBJ1-2	.	.	CAWSVGQGPSYGYTF	TGTGCCTGGAGTGTTGGGCAGGGGCCGTCCTATGGCTACACCTTC
TRBV3-1	TRBJ2-6	.	.	CASSQLGGDSGANVLTF	TGTGCCAGCAGCCAACTGGGGGGAGACTCTGGGGCCAACGTCCTGACTTTC
TRBV29-1	TRBJ2-2	.	.	CSVEKGVGRTGELFF	TGCAGCGTTGAAAAGGGGGTCGGTCGAACCGGGGAGCTGTTTTTT
TRBV6-1	TRBJ1-5	.	few	CASSPTDGQPQHF	TGTGCCAGCAGTCCAACGGACGGACAGCCCCAGCATTTT